Listed here are 17 T cell receptor beta chains from one sample, sequenced in a study of shared clonotypes between healthy human individuals. Measured with immunoSEQ multiplex PCR; TCRdb has only the in-frame clones, and not every one. The repertoire consists of 1,500,000 or so clones, with roughly 96% occurring once and the leading ten covering about 1.2%. Sample: naive CD4+ T cells sorted from blood. The subset here: CD45RA+ positively selected. The source of these receptors is a man aged 25 to 40 in good health.

CDR3 DNA: TGTGCCATCAGTACGGGAGGGCCTAGCACCGGGGAGCTGTTTTTT. Its protein is CAISTGGPSTGELFF. The rearrangement joins TRBV10-3 to TRBJ2-2, with 8 bases matching TRBD2. Germline values: CDR1 ENHRY, CDR2 SYGVKD. V lost 5 bases and J lost 4; bases outside the gene matches: 6. The CDR3 totals 15 residues.

The chain recombines TRBV5-4 with TRBJ2-3; TRBD1 might be the D (5 bases). Trimming left V 4 bases short and J 5 bases short, with 11 bases between. Germline loops: CDR1 SGHNT, CDR2 YYREEE (reference sequence). This CDR3 has 13 amino acids. The CDR3 loop is CASSPRAKDTQYF. The CDR3 region has the DNA TGTGCCAGCAGCCCCAGGGCGAAAGATACGCAGTATTTT.

The chain employs TRBV4-3 and TRBJ1-1; 10 bases align to TRBD1. The junction had 11 bases not matched to a gene; V was cut back by 4 bases and J by 0 bases. The length of the CDR3 is 18 residues. CDR1 LGHNA and CDR2 YSLEER come from the germline V gene. CDR3 in DNA: TGCGCCAGCAGCCCAAACCTCCCGGGACAGGGGATGAACACTGAAGCTTTCTTT. This codes for CASSPNLPGQGMNTEAFF.

The V gene is TRBV6-5, the J gene TRBJ1-3; D call uncertain. This CDR3 spans 13 amino acids. Between the trimmed V and J ends, which lost 6 bases and 3 bases, there was a span of 9 bases. From germline, CDR1 is MNHEY and CDR2 SVGAGI. Here the CDR3 DNA reads TGTGCCAGCAGGATAGGGATTGGAAACACCATATATTTT. This translates into CASRIGIGNTIYF.

The chain carries TRBV9 and TRBJ2-7; possibly TRBD1 or TRBD2 for D (5 bases each). The V end lost 4 bases, the J end lost 3 bases, and 11 bases lay between the germline ends. Germline values: CDR1 SGDLS, CDR2 YYNGEE. This CDR3 is built from 13 residues. The CDR3 DNA is TGTGCCAGCAGCCCCCGGGGCAGCTACGAGCAGTACTTC. It translates to CASSPRGSYEQYF. Drawing the rest from reference TRBV9 and TRBJ2-7, the complete variable domain is DSGVTQTPKHLITATGQRVTLRCSPRSGDLSVYWYQQSLDQGLQFLIQYYNGEERAKGNILERFSAQQFPDLHSELNLSSLELGDSALYFCASSPRGSYEQYFGPGTRLTVT.

The rearrangement links TRBV7-7 to TRBJ2-1; a possible D gene is TRBD2 (7 bases). Per the germline V gene, CDR1 is SSHAT and CDR2 is FNYEAQ (reference sequence). The CDR3 sequence is 13 residues long. The ends were cut back, 5 bases at V and 9 bases at J, with 14 bases in the middle. CDR3 nucleotide sequence: TGTGCCAGCAGCCCCGGGGGGCGGGGTGAGCAGTTCTTC. This encodes CASSPGGRGEQFF.

The chain links TRBV4-1 to TRBJ2-2; D is ambiguous. The CDR3 consists of 16 residues. The V gene's germline CDR1 is MGHRA and CDR2 YSYEKL. V lost 0 bases and J lost 4, with 12 bases in between. This CDR3 reads CASSQESQVGTGELFF. DNA of the CDR3: TGCGCCAGCAGCCAAGAATCCCAAGTTGGCACCGGGGAGCTGTTTTTT.

The chain recombines TRBV11-2 with TRBJ2-7, with D unclear. The germline V gene has CDR1 SGHAT and CDR2 FQNNGV. The CDR3 is 16 residues long. V lost 3 bases and J 0 bases, leaving 15 bases between the germline ends. CDR3 sequence: CASSLGFAASSYEQYF. The CDR3 region has the DNA TGTGCCAGCAGCTTGGGTTTTGCAGCAAGCTCCTACGAGCAGTACTTC. Drawing the rest from reference TRBV11-2 and TRBJ2-7, the complete variable domain is EAGVAQSPRYKIIEKRQSVAFWCNPISGHATLYWYQQILGQGPKLLIQFQNNGVVDDSQLPKDRFSAERLKGVDSTLKIQPAKLEDSAVYLCASSLGFAASSYEQYFGPGTRLTVT.

The V and J genes are TRBV5-4 and TRBJ2-7; D unresolved. CDR1 is SGHNT, CDR2 YYREEE, per germline (reference sequence). The V end lost 4 bases, the J end lost 3 bases, and 11 bases lay between the germline ends. The CDR3 covers 13 residues. The CDR3 reads CASSPGVGYEQYF. The CDR3 DNA is TGTGCCAGCAGCCCTGGTGTGGGCTACGAGCAGTACTTC. The full variable domain, its missing parts supplied by reference TRBV5-4 and TRBJ2-7, is ETGVTQSPTHLIKTRGQQVTLRCSSQSGHNTVSWYQQALGQGPQFIFQYYREEENGRGNFPPRFSGLQFPNYSSELNVNALELDDSALYLCASSPGVGYEQYFGPGTRLTVT.

This clone was observed once. This same CDR3 is encoded by further DNA sequences in the sample. This chain joins TRBV2 and TRBJ2-7; TRBD2 matches 10 bases. Trimming cost V 6 bases and J 1 base; bases outside gene matches: 3. Germline-derived CDR1 and CDR2 are SNHLY and FYNNEI. The CDR3 contains 14 residues. DNA for the CDR3: TGTGCCAGCAGGAGGACTAGCGGTTCCTACGAGCAGTACTTC. This gives the protein CASRRTSGSYEQYF.

This rearrangement joins TRBV2 to TRBJ2-1; tentatively, D is TRBD2 (6 bases). CDR1 and CDR2 from the germline V gene are SNHLY and FYNNEI. This CDR3 contains 13 residues. The V gene lost 7 bases and the J gene lost 2 bases, with 9 bases spanning the gap. CDR3 loop: CASISGAYNEQFF. The CDR3 DNA follows: TGTGCCAGCATTAGCGGCGCCTACAATGAGCAGTTCTTC.

This chain joins TRBV7-2 and TRBJ2-7, with a possible D match to TRBD2 (6 bases). Trimming cost V 4 bases and J 2 bases, with 21 bases left between them. Germline CDR1 SGHTA, CDR2 FQGNSA. CDR3 length: 17 residues. As DNA, the CDR3 is TGTGCCAGCAGCTCCCTGGGTGGGGGTAGCGGAGCCTACGAGCAGTACTTC. This encodes CASSSLGGGSGAYEQYF.

The V and J genes are TRBV28 and TRBJ2-3; a possible D gene is TRBD1 (6 bases). The CDR3 contains 15 residues. V was clipped by 6 bases and J by 0 bases, with 13 bases between them. Germline values: CDR1 MDHEN, CDR2 SYDVKM. For the CDR3, the DNA is TGTGCCAGCAGCTCTCAGGGGCCGAGCACAGATACGCAGTATTTT. This gives the protein CASSSQGPSTDTQYF.

The chain recombines TRBV2 with TRBJ2-2, with D tentatively TRBD2 (5 bases). Trimming pared 6 bases from V and 2 bases from J, leaving 13 bases between. The CDR3 covers 15 residues. Germline CDR1 reads SNHLY; CDR2 reads FYNNEI. The CDR3 sequence is CASRRAVTNTGELFF. As DNA, the CDR3 is TGTGCCAGCAGAAGAGCGGTTACTAACACCGGGGAGCTGTTTTTT.

The chain uses TRBV10-3 and TRBJ2-7; D remains ambiguous. The CDR3 totals 13 residues. CDR1 and CDR2 from the germline V gene are ENHRY and SYGVKD. V was trimmed by 8 bases and J by 2 bases, leaving 13 bases between them. Here the CDR3 DNA reads TGTGCCATCTCTTCTAACCCCACCTACGAGCAGTACTTC. This translates into CAISSNPTYEQYF.

The rearrangement joins TRBV11-2 to TRBJ1-1; 7 positions agree with TRBD1. CDR3 length equals 15 residues. Germline V CDR1 and CDR2: SGHAT, FQNNGV. J lost 7 bases, V lost 3 bases, and 11 bases had no gene match. CDR3 residues: CASSFPGQTTHEAFF. The CDR3 DNA reads as TGTGCCAGCAGCTTTCCGGGACAGACAACCCATGAAGCTTTCTTT. The full variable domain, with the rest looked up from reference TRBV11-2 and TRBJ1-1, is EAGVAQSPRYKIIEKRQSVAFWCNPISGHATLYWYQQILGQGPKLLIQFQNNGVVDDSQLPKDRFSAERLKGVDSTLKIQPAKLEDSAVYLCASSFPGQTTHEAFFGQGTRLTVV.

The V call is TRBV5-5, the J call TRBJ1-4; 8 nucleotides line up with TRBD1. This CDR3 is built from 14 residues. Germline lookup yields CDR1 SGHKS and CDR2 YYEKEE (reference sequence). V shed 4 bases, J shed 8 bases, and the junction held 7 bases outside the gene matches. Here the CDR3 reads CASSTDRAKEKLFF. The CDR3, as DNA: TGTGCCAGCAGCACGGACAGGGCCAAGGAAAAACTGTTTTTT.